The rows below give T cell receptor beta chains drawn from one sample of a study of blood T cell repertoires in COVID-19. Some clones are missing from TCRdb's copy, which holds only in-frame ones; the method was immunoSEQ multiplex PCR. The sample lists some 110,000 clones, about 82% occurring once. The sample was peripheral blood. The receptors come from a human donor in a cohort sampled during active COVID-19. Both conserved end residues are part of each CDR3. Fields, in order: D gene, J gene, clone size, V gene, CDR3 DNA, CDR3 protein. The D gene is left open where the match is weak. Expanded clones are given a class, and other clones once, few, many or no size at all.

d_gene: TRBD1
j_gene: TRBJ2-1
abundance: .
v_gene: TRBV27
CDR3nt: TGTGCCAGCAGCTTGGGGACAGGACCTTACAATGAGCAGTTCTTC
CDR3aa: CASSLGTGPYNEQFF

d_gene: .
j_gene: TRBJ2-7
abundance: .
v_gene: TRBV12-3/TRBV12-4
CDR3nt: TGTGCCAGCACCTTGAGGGGACAAGGGGAGCAGTACTTC
CDR3aa: CASTLRGQGEQYF

d_gene: .
j_gene: TRBJ1-1
abundance: .
v_gene: TRBV11-2
CDR3nt: TGTGCCAGCGGGGCTATGGGCAGGGTGAACACTGAAGCTTTCTTT
CDR3aa: CASGAMGRVNTEAFF

d_gene: .
j_gene: TRBJ2-3
abundance: .
v_gene: TRBV7-9
CDR3nt: TGTGCCAGCAGCCCCCGGGACTTGTGGAAAACTAGCACAGATACGCAGTATTTT
CDR3aa: CASSPRDLWKTSTDTQYF

d_gene: TRBD2
j_gene: TRBJ2-2
abundance: .
v_gene: TRBV6-5
CDR3nt: TGTGCCAGCCACGGCCTAGCGGGGAACACCGGGGAGCTGTTTTTT
CDR3aa: CASHGLAGNTGELFF

d_gene: TRBD1
j_gene: TRBJ1-5
abundance: .
v_gene: TRBV20-1
CDR3nt: TGCAGTGCTAGTATGGGACAGGGGATTCAGCCCCAGCATTTT
CDR3aa: CSASMGQGIQPQHF

d_gene: .
j_gene: TRBJ1-1
abundance: .
v_gene: TRBV28
CDR3nt: TGTGCCAGCATCCCGGCGGGCATGATGAACACTGAAGCTTTCTTT
CDR3aa: CASIPAGMMNTEAFF

d_gene: .
j_gene: TRBJ2-6
abundance: .
v_gene: TRBV3-1/TRBV3-2
CDR3nt: TGTGCCAGCAGCCAAGATCAGGACTCTGGGGCCAACGTCCTGACTTTC
CDR3aa: CASSQDQDSGANVLTF

d_gene: TRBD1
j_gene: TRBJ1-1
abundance: .
v_gene: TRBV29-1
CDR3nt: TGCAGCGGGCAACAGGGGGCGGGCACTGAAGCTTTCTTT
CDR3aa: CSGQQGAGTEAFF

d_gene: TRBD1
j_gene: TRBJ1-1
abundance: .
v_gene: TRBV6-5
CDR3nt: TGTGCCAGCAGTTACAGGGGGCCCCCGAACACTGAAGCTTTCTTT
CDR3aa: CASSYRGPPNTEAFF

d_gene: TRBD2
j_gene: TRBJ2-1
abundance: once
v_gene: TRBV18
CDR3nt: TGTGCCAGCTCCCCCATCACTAGCGGGAGTCACAATGAGCAGTTCTTC
CDR3aa: CASSPITSGSHNEQFF

d_gene: TRBD2
j_gene: TRBJ2-3
abundance: .
v_gene: TRBV7-9
CDR3nt: TGTGCCAGCAGCTTAGGGTTCGCGGGAGAGGCAGATACGCAGTATTTT
CDR3aa: CASSLGFAGEADTQYF

d_gene: TRBD1
j_gene: TRBJ1-1
abundance: few
v_gene: TRBV9
CDR3nt: TGTGCCAGCAGCGTAGACGGCAGAGTTGGGACAGCCAACACTGAAGCTTTCTTT
CDR3aa: CASSVDGRVGTANTEAFF

d_gene: TRBD1
j_gene: TRBJ2-1
abundance: once
v_gene: TRBV18
CDR3nt: TGTGCCAGCTCACCAGACAGGGCCAATGAGCAGTTCTTC
CDR3aa: CASSPDRANEQFF

d_gene: TRBD1
j_gene: TRBJ2-3
abundance: .
v_gene: TRBV18
CDR3nt: TGTGCCAGCTCAAGAACGACAGGGGGTTCCACAGATACGCAGTATTTT
CDR3aa: CASSRTTGGSTDTQYF

d_gene: .
j_gene: TRBJ2-2
abundance: .
v_gene: TRBV2
CDR3nt: TGTGCCAGCCAGGGGGGCAGCCGAACCGGGGAGCTGTTTTTT
CDR3aa: CASQGGSRTGELFF

d_gene: .
j_gene: TRBJ2-1
abundance: .
v_gene: TRBV20-1
CDR3nt: TGCAGTGCGGGGGGGCACAATGAGCAGTTCTTC
CDR3aa: CSAGGHNEQFF

d_gene: TRBD1
j_gene: TRBJ1-6
abundance: .
v_gene: TRBV2
CDR3nt: TGTGCCAGCAGATTACAGGGGAATTCACCCCTCCACTTT
CDR3aa: CASRLQGNSPLHF

d_gene: .
j_gene: TRBJ2-7
abundance: .
v_gene: TRBV7-2
CDR3nt: TGTGCCAGCAGCTTTGAGACAGCCAACTCCTACGAGCAGTACTTC
CDR3aa: CASSFETANSYEQYF

d_gene: .
j_gene: TRBJ2-3
abundance: few
v_gene: TRBV7-2
CDR3nt: TGTGCCAGCAGCAGAAGGTCCGGAGGGAGTAGCACAGATACGCAGTATTTT
CDR3aa: CASSRRSGGSSTDTQYF

d_gene: .
j_gene: TRBJ2-3
abundance: .
v_gene: TRBV5-1
CDR3nt: TGCGCCAGCAGCTTGGCAAGGACTATCGCCGATACGCAGTATTTT
CDR3aa: CASSLARTIADTQYF

d_gene: .
j_gene: TRBJ2-7
abundance: .
v_gene: TRBV9
CDR3nt: TGTGCCAGCAGCGCAAGTACGGGCGAGCAGTACTTC
CDR3aa: CASSASTGEQYF

d_gene: TRBD1
j_gene: TRBJ2-1
abundance: once
v_gene: TRBV5-1
CDR3nt: TGCGCCAGCAGCTTGGGGGGACAGAGCTCCTACAATGAGCAGTTCTTC
CDR3aa: CASSLGGQSSYNEQFF

d_gene: .
j_gene: TRBJ2-1
abundance: .
v_gene: TRBV29-1
CDR3nt: TGCAGCTATCGGAGGTTCGATGAGCAGTTCTTC
CDR3aa: CSYRRFDEQFF

d_gene: TRBD1
j_gene: TRBJ1-6
abundance: .
v_gene: TRBV7-2
CDR3nt: TGTGCCAGCAGCTTAGTCGGCGCTGTGACAGGGGCGTCACCCCTCCACTTT
CDR3aa: CASSLVGAVTGASPLHF

d_gene: .
j_gene: TRBJ2-6
abundance: .
v_gene: TRBV5-4
CDR3nt: TGTGCCAGCAGCTTGGGACAGCCCTCTGGGGCCAACGTCCTGACTTTC
CDR3aa: CASSLGQPSGANVLTF

d_gene: TRBD2
j_gene: TRBJ2-3
abundance: .
v_gene: TRBV5-1
CDR3nt: TGCGCCAGCAGCTTGGGTAGCGGGAGTCCAGATACGCAGTATTTT
CDR3aa: CASSLGSGSPDTQYF

d_gene: TRBD2
j_gene: TRBJ2-1
abundance: once
v_gene: TRBV11-2
CDR3nt: TGTGCCAGCAGCTTACGGGCTAGCGGGAGAGTATATGAGCAGTTCTTC
CDR3aa: CASSLRASGRVYEQFF

d_gene: .
j_gene: TRBJ2-3
abundance: .
v_gene: TRBV6-2/TRBV6-3
CDR3nt: TGTGCCAGCAGCCCCGGCGGGGAAGCAGATACGCAGTATTTT
CDR3aa: CASSPGGEADTQYF

d_gene: TRBD2
j_gene: TRBJ2-4
abundance: .
v_gene: TRBV2
CDR3nt: TGTGCCAGCAGAGCGACTAGCGTAGTAATTCAGTACTTC
CDR3aa: CASRATSVVIQYF

d_gene: .
j_gene: TRBJ1-2
abundance: .
v_gene: TRBV9
CDR3nt: TGTGCCAGCAGTCACGAGCAGGAATCCCTTAACTATGGCTACACCTTC
CDR3aa: CASSHEQESLNYGYTF

d_gene: TRBD2
j_gene: TRBJ2-5
abundance: .
v_gene: TRBV7-2
CDR3nt: TGTGCCAGCAGCCCGAGGACTAGATCGGGGGTGGAGACCCAGTACTTC
CDR3aa: CASSPRTRSGVETQYF

d_gene: TRBD2
j_gene: TRBJ2-1
abundance: .
v_gene: TRBV6-6
CDR3nt: TGTGCCAGCAGACGAACCGGGACTAGCGGGAGTGCCTACAATGAGCAGTTCTTC
CDR3aa: CASRRTGTSGSAYNEQFF

d_gene: .
j_gene: TRBJ2-1
abundance: .
v_gene: TRBV9
CDR3nt: TGTGCCAGCAGCGACGGGACAACTGATGAGCAGTTCTTC
CDR3aa: CASSDGTTDEQFF

d_gene: .
j_gene: TRBJ2-7
abundance: .
v_gene: TRBV27
CDR3nt: TGTGCCAGCAGTTTTGGCGGGGATTCCTACGAGCAGTACTTC
CDR3aa: CASSFGGDSYEQYF

d_gene: .
j_gene: TRBJ2-4
abundance: .
v_gene: TRBV28
CDR3nt: TGTGCCAGCAATAATATGGCGGGGTCGGAGAGGATTCAGTACTTC
CDR3aa: CASNNMAGSERIQYF

d_gene: TRBD2
j_gene: TRBJ2-1
abundance: .
v_gene: TRBV7-9
CDR3nt: TGTGCCAGCAGTCAAACTAGCGGGGCTACCTACAATGAGCAGTTCTTC
CDR3aa: CASSQTSGATYNEQFF

d_gene: .
j_gene: TRBJ1-2
abundance: .
v_gene: TRBV4-3
CDR3nt: TGCGCCAGCAGCCAGCACAGGAGCTCTAACTATGGCTACACCTTC
CDR3aa: CASSQHRSSNYGYTF

d_gene: .
j_gene: TRBJ2-1
abundance: .
v_gene: TRBV6-5
CDR3nt: TGTGCCAGCGGCGGCTACAATGAGCAGTTCTTC
CDR3aa: CASGGYNEQFF

d_gene: .
j_gene: TRBJ2-5
abundance: once
v_gene: TRBV9
CDR3nt: TGTGCCAGCAGCGTAGAGGGGAACCCAGAGACCCAGTACTTC
CDR3aa: CASSVEGNPETQYF

d_gene: .
j_gene: TRBJ1-2
abundance: .
v_gene: TRBV5-4
CDR3nt: TGTGCCAGCAGCTCCGGGGGGGGCACCGACTATGGCTACACCTTC
CDR3aa: CASSSGGGTDYGYTF

d_gene: TRBD1
j_gene: TRBJ1-4
abundance: .
v_gene: TRBV9
CDR3nt: TGTGCCAGCAGTTCCGAGGGGACAGGGGCGACTAATGAAAAACTGTTTTTT
CDR3aa: CASSSEGTGATNEKLFF

d_gene: .
j_gene: TRBJ2-2
abundance: few
v_gene: TRBV7-2
CDR3nt: TGTGCCAGCGCGACTGCGGGCTTGGGTAGCACCGGGGAGCTGTTTTTT
CDR3aa: CASATAGLGSTGELFF

d_gene: TRBD1
j_gene: TRBJ2-7
abundance: .
v_gene: TRBV4-1
CDR3nt: TGCGCCAGCAGCACCGCCGGGACAGCTCCTTACGAGCAGTACTTC
CDR3aa: CASSTAGTAPYEQYF

d_gene: TRBD2
j_gene: TRBJ2-3
abundance: .
v_gene: TRBV28
CDR3nt: TGTGCCAGCAGTTTCTTGACGGGACTAGGCACAGATACGCAGTATTTT
CDR3aa: CASSFLTGLGTDTQYF

d_gene: TRBD2
j_gene: TRBJ2-3
abundance: .
v_gene: TRBV5-6
CDR3nt: TGTGCCAGCAGCTTGCCGGGCGGGAGGGCCACAGATACGCAGTATTTT
CDR3aa: CASSLPGGRATDTQYF

d_gene: TRBD2
j_gene: TRBJ2-5
abundance: .
v_gene: TRBV7-8
CDR3nt: TGTGCCAGCAGCGGGGGGACTAGGGCAGAGACCCAGTACTTC
CDR3aa: CASSGGTRAETQYF

d_gene: TRBD2
j_gene: TRBJ2-7
abundance: .
v_gene: TRBV6-2/TRBV6-3
CDR3nt: TGTGCCAGCAGTTTATTCGCGGGGACTAGCGACTACGAGCAGTACTTC
CDR3aa: CASSLFAGTSDYEQYF

d_gene: .
j_gene: TRBJ1-1
abundance: .
v_gene: TRBV14
CDR3nt: TGTGCCAGCAGCCTTGACACATTTAACACTGAAGCTTTCTTT
CDR3aa: CASSLDTFNTEAFF

d_gene: .
j_gene: TRBJ2-1
abundance: .
v_gene: TRBV10-1
CDR3nt: TGCGCCAGCAGCCTACTCGCGGATAGTCGGCCCCACGAGCAGTTCTTC
CDR3aa: CASSLLADSRPHEQFF

d_gene: .
j_gene: TRBJ2-1
abundance: .
v_gene: TRBV4-3
CDR3nt: TGCGCCAGCAGCCGTCAAAGGGGAAATGAGCAGTTCTTC
CDR3aa: CASSRQRGNEQFF

d_gene: TRBD2
j_gene: TRBJ2-7
abundance: once
v_gene: TRBV4-3
CDR3nt: TGCGCCAGCAGCCAGCAGCTAGCGGGTTCCTACGAGCAGTACTTC
CDR3aa: CASSQQLAGSYEQYF

d_gene: TRBD1
j_gene: TRBJ2-7
abundance: .
v_gene: TRBV10-3
CDR3nt: TGTGCCATCAGTGCAGGGGGCGAGCAGTACTTC
CDR3aa: CAISAGGEQYF

d_gene: .
j_gene: TRBJ1-2
abundance: .
v_gene: TRBV27
CDR3nt: TGTGCCAGCAGATCTATTTCCCCGGGAGCCGACCTCTATGGCTACACCTTC
CDR3aa: CASRSISPGADLYGYTF

d_gene: .
j_gene: TRBJ2-1
abundance: .
v_gene: TRBV27
CDR3nt: TGTGCCAGCAGTTCCTCAGGTCATTTTGAGCAGTTCTTC
CDR3aa: CASSSSGHFEQFF

d_gene: .
j_gene: TRBJ2-7
abundance: once
v_gene: TRBV18
CDR3nt: TGTGCCAGCTCACCACCGGCACCTCCATACGAGCAGTACTTC
CDR3aa: CASSPPAPPYEQYF

d_gene: TRBD1
j_gene: TRBJ1-4
abundance: .
v_gene: TRBV27
CDR3nt: TGTGCCAGCAGTTTCCCGGACAGGAATGAAAAACTGTTTTTT
CDR3aa: CASSFPDRNEKLFF

d_gene: .
j_gene: TRBJ2-7
abundance: .
v_gene: TRBV19
CDR3nt: TGTGCCAGTAGTATCCTATTCACGTGGAGGGATAGCGAGCAGTACTTC
CDR3aa: CASSILFTWRDSEQYF

d_gene: .
j_gene: TRBJ2-7
abundance: few
v_gene: TRBV7-8
CDR3nt: TGTGCCAGCAGCTTATCGTCCAGCGGGTCGTACGAGCAGTACTTC
CDR3aa: CASSLSSSGSYEQYF

d_gene: .
j_gene: TRBJ2-3
abundance: .
v_gene: TRBV2
CDR3nt: TGTGCCAGCAGTGGGTACTCAAGCACGCAGTATTTT
CDR3aa: CASSGYSSTQYF